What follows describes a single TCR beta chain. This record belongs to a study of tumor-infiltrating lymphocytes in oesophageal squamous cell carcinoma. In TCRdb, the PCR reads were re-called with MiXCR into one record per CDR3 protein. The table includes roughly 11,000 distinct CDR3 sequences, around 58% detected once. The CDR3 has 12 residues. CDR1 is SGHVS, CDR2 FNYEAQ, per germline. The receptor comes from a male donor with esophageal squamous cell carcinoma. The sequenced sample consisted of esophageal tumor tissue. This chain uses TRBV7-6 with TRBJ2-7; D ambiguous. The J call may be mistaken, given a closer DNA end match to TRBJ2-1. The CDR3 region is CASSLGVDEQFF. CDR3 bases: TGTGCCAGCAGCTTAGGGGTGGATGAGCAGTTCTTC.